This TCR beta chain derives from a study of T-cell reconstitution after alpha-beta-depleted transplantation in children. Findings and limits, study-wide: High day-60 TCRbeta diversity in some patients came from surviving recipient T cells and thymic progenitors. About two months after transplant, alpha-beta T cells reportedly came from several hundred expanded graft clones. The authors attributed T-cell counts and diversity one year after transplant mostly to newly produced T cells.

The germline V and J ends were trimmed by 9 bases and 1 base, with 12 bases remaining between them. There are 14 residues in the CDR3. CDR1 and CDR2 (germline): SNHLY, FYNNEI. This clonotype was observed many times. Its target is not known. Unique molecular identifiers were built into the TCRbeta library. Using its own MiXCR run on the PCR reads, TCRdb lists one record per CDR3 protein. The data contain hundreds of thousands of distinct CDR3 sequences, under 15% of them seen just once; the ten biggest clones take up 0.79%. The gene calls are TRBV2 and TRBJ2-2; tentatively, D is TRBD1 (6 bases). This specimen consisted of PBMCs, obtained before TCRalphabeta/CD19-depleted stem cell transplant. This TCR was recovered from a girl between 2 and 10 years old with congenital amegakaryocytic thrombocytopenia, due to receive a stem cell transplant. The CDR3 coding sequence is TGTGCCAGTGGACAGAGACTGAACACCGGGGAGCTGTTTTTT. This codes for CASGQRLNTGELFF.